These 29 T cell receptor beta chains were all obtained from the same sample, sequenced in a study of T cell responses to AZD1222 COVID-19 vaccine. Assay: immunoSEQ multiplex PCR; the TCRdb copy retains only in-frame clones and omits some. The data show some 99,000 clones, with approximately 84% seen just once and 14% held by the top ten. The material was peripheral blood, obtained 28 days after the second AZD1222 dose. Receptors were obtained from an adult who received the AZD1222 COVID-19 vaccine.

The rearrangement uses TRBV21-1 and TRBJ2-5; the table's D call, TRBD2, was not checked against the DNA. TRBV21-1 is a pseudogene segment. This CDR3 is 15 amino acids long. The DNA for the CDR3 is TGTGCCAGCAGCAGACCGGGACTGCAACAAGAGACCCAGTACTTC. Translated: CASSRPGLQQETQYF.

The J gene is TRBJ2-7, the V gene TRBV9, with D unclear. The germline V and J ends were trimmed by 4 bases and 2 bases, with 13 bases remaining between them. The CDR3 loop spans 14 amino acids. The germline gives CDR1 SGDLS, CDR2 YYNGEE. CDR3 in amino acids: CASSPADGPYEQYF. The CDR3 bases are TGTGCCAGCAGCCCTGCGGACGGGCCCTACGAGCAGTACTTC.

The chain carries TRBV13 and TRBJ2-5; 12 bases align to TRBD2. CDR3 size: 17 residues. CDR1 PRHDT and CDR2 FYEKMQ come from the germline V gene (reference sequence). V was clipped by 5 bases and J by 4 bases; unmatched bases: 11. CDR3 loop: CASSLSSGGAKGETQYF. CDR3 sequence (DNA): TGTGCCAGCAGCCTCTCTAGCGGGGGGGCCAAGGGAGAGACCCAGTACTTC.

This chain uses TRBV9 with TRBJ1-6; D might be TRBD1 (5 bases). This CDR3 is built from 16 residues. The ends were cut back, 0 bases at V and 10 bases at J, with 17 bases in the middle. Germline V gives CDR1 SGDLS, CDR2 YYNGEE. CDR3 in amino acids: CASSVDWWQGRSPLHF. The CDR3 DNA follows: TGTGCCAGCAGCGTAGATTGGTGGCAGGGAAGATCACCCCTCCACTTT.

This clone was counted once. The rearrangement links TRBV9 to TRBJ2-2; D call uncertain. Germline CDR1 and CDR2: SGDLS and YYNGEE. Trimming stripped 4 bases from V and 5 bases from J, with 15 bases between. The CDR3 has 15 residues. In DNA, the CDR3 is TGTGCCAGCAGCACAGTGGGGTGGAGAACCGGGGAGCTGTTTTTT. This gives the protein CASSTVGWRTGELFF.

This chain uses TRBV3-1 (or the pseudogene TRBV3-2) with TRBJ2-3, with 7 bases matching TRBD2. The trim removed 10 bases at V and 1 base at J, leaving 5 bases unmatched. The germline V gene encodes CDR1 LGHDT and CDR2 YNNKEL (reference sequence). The CDR3 length is 13 residues. The CDR3 is CATGLEGTDTQYF. CDR3 nucleotides: TGTGCCACCGGACTAGAGGGCACAGATACGCAGTATTTT.

V usage is TRBV27 and J usage is TRBJ2-7; a possible D gene is TRBD2 (7 bases). The germline gives CDR1 MNHEY, CDR2 SMNVEV (reference sequence). V was clipped by 8 bases and J by 5 bases, with 22 bases between them. The CDR3 has 15 residues. The CDR3 nucleotides read TGTGCCAGCCGCTTCCTAGGGGGGGCAGGGGACGAGCAGTACTTC. This translates into CASRFLGGAGDEQYF.

The V call is TRBV4-1, the J call TRBJ1-6; D not certain. Germline V lookup: CDR1 MGHRA, CDR2 YSYEKL. This CDR3 spans 18 amino acids. V was pared by 0 bases and J by 0 bases, with 12 bases between. The CDR3 nucleotides read TGCGCCAGCAGCCAAGATCGGCGGTGGAGCTCCTATAATTCACCCCTCCACTTT. This sequence encodes CASSQDRRWSSYNSPLHF.

V gene TRBV15 combines with J gene TRBJ2-5; D possibly uses TRBD1 or TRBD2 (6 bases each). CDR1 and CDR2 from the germline V gene are LNHNV and YYDKDF (reference sequence). Deletions cut 11 bases from V and 7 bases from J, with 32 bases between. The CDR3 totals 17 residues. Here the CDR3 DNA reads TGTGCCCCCCGGGGGCCACAAGAGTATCGCTGGGGAAGGACCCAGTACTTC. This gives the protein CAPRGPQEYRWGRTQYF.

The V and J genes are TRBV19 and TRBJ2-7; D possibly corresponds to TRBD1 (5 bases). This CDR3 comprises 11 residues. Germline CDR1 reads LNHDA; CDR2 reads SQIVND (reference sequence). Trimming took 7 bases from V and 2 from J, leaving 6 bases between them. The CDR3 is CASKGAYEQYF. DNA for the CDR3: TGTGCCAGTAAAGGGGCCTACGAGCAGTACTTC.

This chain uses TRBV10-1 with TRBJ2-7; no clear D gene. Germline V gene lookup returns CDR1 WNHNN and CDR2 SYGVQD (reference sequence). The CDR3 extends over 14 amino acids. The V and J ends lost 4 bases and 6 bases respectively, with 16 bases between them. CDR3 DNA: TGCGCCAGCAGTGGGAACAGAGGAATCAGCGAGCAGTACTTC. This encodes CASSGNRGISEQYF.

This chain connects TRBV2 to TRBJ2-2; 10 bases map to TRBD2. CDR3 length: 14 amino acids. The germline gives CDR1 SNHLY, CDR2 FYNNEI. The V segment lost 8 bases and the J segment 3 bases; nucleotides outside the gene matches: 3. CDR3 coding DNA: TGTGCCAGCGGGCTAGCGGGAGACACCGGGGAGCTGTTTTTT. Protein: CASGLAGDTGELFF.

J is TRBJ1-1 and V is TRBV3-1 (or the pseudogene TRBV3-2); no definite D call. Germline V gene lookup returns CDR1 LGHDT and CDR2 YNNKEL (reference sequence). V lost 0 bases to trimming and J lost 8 bases, with 13 bases between them. The CDR3 is 14 residues long. Here the CDR3 reads CASSQEPQQMEAFF. Written as DNA, the CDR3 is TGTGCCAGCAGCCAAGAACCGCAACAGATGGAAGCTTTCTTT.

V usage is TRBV7-2 and J usage is TRBJ2-7; 10 bases fit TRBD1. V dropped 5 bases and J dropped 6; count of bases not matched to a gene: 4. This CDR3 spans 13 amino acids. Germline CDR1 reads SGHTA; CDR2 reads FQGNSA. CDR3 coding DNA: TGTGCCAGCAGCCAAGGACAGGGGGTCGAGCAGTACTTC. Its translation: CASSQGQGVEQYF. Using reference TRBV7-2 and TRBJ2-7 for the parts outside the CDR3, the full variable domain is GAGVSQSPSNKVTEKGKDVELRCDPISGHTALYWYRQSLGQGLEFLIYFQGNSAPDKSGLPSDRFSAERTGGSVSTLTIQRTQQEDSAVYLCASSQGQGVEQYFGPGTRLTVT.

J is TRBJ1-2 and V is TRBV2; D remains unclear. This CDR3 has 15 residues. The V and J ends lost 4 bases and 3 bases respectively, with 15 bases between them. The germline gives CDR1 SNHLY, CDR2 FYNNEI. Written as DNA, the CDR3 is TGTGCCAGCAGTGGGCACCACCCTGGGCACTATGGCTACACCTTC. Its translation: CASSGHHPGHYGYTF.

This clone was detected many times. The chain links TRBV6-5 to TRBJ1-3, with 7 positions matching TRBD1. Germline values: CDR1 MNHEY, CDR2 SVGAGI. Trimming removed 6 bases from V and 2 bases from J; junction bases left unmatched: 4. The CDR3 is 14 residues long. CDR3 sequence (DNA): TGTGCCAGCAGGGGAACAGGGGCTGGAAACACCATATATTTT. It encodes CASRGTGAGNTIYF.

The chain uses TRBV6-5 and TRBJ2-7; possibly TRBD1 or TRBD2 for D (5 bases each). With 0 bases removed from V and 5 bases from J, the gap between germline ends came to 8 bases. Per the germline V gene, CDR1 is MNHEY and CDR2 is SVGAGI. This CDR3 contains 13 residues. The CDR3 sequence is CASSYSWGNEQYF. The CDR3 DNA sequence: TGTGCCAGCAGTTACTCGTGGGGGAACGAGCAGTACTTC.

This clone was seen just once. The chain is built from TRBV7-9 and TRBJ2-2; a possible D gene is TRBD2 (5 bases). Germline-derived CDR1 and CDR2 are SEHNR and FQNEAQ (reference sequence). The CDR3 is 16 residues long. Trimming removed 1 base at V and 2 bases at J, with 11 bases between. The CDR3 loop reads CASSLVGGRNTGELFF. In DNA, the CDR3 is TGTGCCAGCAGCTTAGTCGGAGGCAGAAACACCGGGGAGCTGTTTTTT. Drawing the rest from reference TRBV7-9 and TRBJ2-2, the complete variable domain is DTGVSQNPRHKITKRGQNVTFRCDPISEHNRLYWYRQTLGQGPEFLTYFQNEAQLEKSRLLSDRFSAERPKGSFSTLEIQRTEQGDSAMYLCASSLVGGRNTGELFFGEGSRLTVL.

Here the CDR3 reads CAASAEDRRNRYTF. The CDR3 DNA reads as TGTGCCGCATCGGCAGAGGATCGGAGGAATCGCTACACCTTC. The genes are TRBV21-1 and TRBJ1-2. TRBV21-1 is annotated as a pseudogene. The CDR3 is made up of 14 amino acids.

The chain combines TRBV18 with TRBJ1-2; possibly TRBD1 for D (6 bases). CDR1 is KGHSH and CDR2 is LQKENI in the germline V gene. Trimming left V 6 bases short and J 8 bases short, with 22 bases between. This CDR3 spans 15 amino acids. CDR3 sequence (DNA): TGTGCCAGCTCGCCCACAAAGGGGGTGTCTGGGGGCTACACCTTC. It specifies CASSPTKGVSGGYTF.

This sequence joins TRBV18 and TRBJ1-6; TRBD1 is a possible D gene (5 bases). The CDR3 covers 17 residues. Trimming shortened V by 2 bases and J by 7 bases, and 18 bases separated the two germline ends. Germline loops: CDR1 KGHSH, CDR2 LQKENI. The CDR3 DNA reads TGTGCCAGCTCACCAGTCGACAGCACGGGGCTGAATTCACCCCTCCACTTT. This translates into CASSPVDSTGLNSPLHF.

The V call is TRBV6-5, the J call TRBJ2-7; weak D call: TRBD1 (5 bases). The CDR3 totals 14 residues. The germline V gene encodes CDR1 MNHEY and CDR2 SVGAGI. V was pared by 2 bases and J by 4 bases, with 12 bases between. The CDR3 DNA reads TGTGCCAGCAGTTACCGGGCCCCAGGGTACGAGCAGTACTTC. Translation: CASSYRAPGYEQYF.

Notes on this clone: The sample holds other DNA sequences that translate to the same CDR3. The gene calls are TRBV3-1 (or the pseudogene TRBV3-2) and TRBJ2-7; D call uncertain. Germline loops: CDR1 LGHDT, CDR2 YNNKEL (reference sequence). V was shortened by 4 bases and J by 0 bases, with 4 bases between the two germline ends. The CDR3 contains 12 residues. Written as DNA, the CDR3 is TGTGCCAGCAGCCTCAGCTCCTACGAGCAGTACTTC. Translating gives CASSLSSYEQYF.

This chain links TRBV6-5 with TRBJ2-2; 10 bases line up with TRBD1. CDR1 is MNHEY and CDR2 is SVGAGI in the germline V gene. With 4 bases clipped from V and 7 bases from J, the junction kept 6 bases outside the gene matches. The CDR3 has 15 residues. CDR3 DNA sequence: TGTGCCAGCAGTTCACGGACAGGGGGAAACGGGGAGCTGTTTTTT. This encodes CASSSRTGGNGELFF.

The J gene is TRBJ1-6, the V gene TRBV5-1; D is ambiguous. The CDR3 has 10 amino acids. Germline values: CDR1 SGHRS, CDR2 YFSETQ. V was clipped by 9 bases and J by 7 bases, with 5 bases between them. In DNA, the CDR3 is TGCGCCAACCAAAATTCACCCCTCCACTTT. It is translated as CANQNSPLHF.

The chain combines TRBV27 with TRBJ1-4; TRBD1 matches 7 bases. The CDR3 length is 14 residues. The germline V gene has CDR1 MNHEY and CDR2 SMNVEV (reference sequence). V dropped 6 bases and J dropped 8; count of bases not matched to a gene: 9. This CDR3 is CASSHATGYEKLFF. CDR3 DNA: TGTGCCAGCAGCCACGCGACAGGGTACGAAAAACTGTTTTTT.

This clone was detected a few times. The CDR3 here is CASSPGQGGQPQHF. DNA of the CDR3: TGTGCCAGCAGCCCGGGACAGGGCGGACAGCCCCAGCATTTT. This chain connects TRBV5-5 to TRBJ1-5, with TRBD1 matching 9 bases. In germline, CDR1 is SGHKS, CDR2 YYEKEE (reference sequence). The CDR3 sequence is 14 residues long. V trimming: 4 bases; J trimming: 7 bases; junction bases outside the gene matches: 6.

V is TRBV7-3 and J is TRBJ2-7; 7 positions match TRBD2. The germline V gene encodes CDR1 SGHTA and CDR2 FQGTGA. This CDR3 spans 14 amino acids. V lost 2 bases and J lost 6; bases outside the gene matches: 7. CDR3 bases: TGTGCCAGCAGCTTATCGCCGGGGGGTAGCGAGCAGTACTTC. Translated, it gives CASSLSPGGSEQYF.

V usage is TRBV27 and J usage is TRBJ1-1; no reliable D call. Trimming took 3 bases from V and 1 from J, leaving 9 bases between them. This CDR3 region has 14 residues. CDR1 and CDR2 (germline): MNHEY, SMNVEV (reference sequence). The CDR3 here is CASSLSLPNTEAFF. The CDR3 DNA sequence: TGTGCCAGCAGTTTGTCCCTACCGAACACTGAAGCTTTCTTT.